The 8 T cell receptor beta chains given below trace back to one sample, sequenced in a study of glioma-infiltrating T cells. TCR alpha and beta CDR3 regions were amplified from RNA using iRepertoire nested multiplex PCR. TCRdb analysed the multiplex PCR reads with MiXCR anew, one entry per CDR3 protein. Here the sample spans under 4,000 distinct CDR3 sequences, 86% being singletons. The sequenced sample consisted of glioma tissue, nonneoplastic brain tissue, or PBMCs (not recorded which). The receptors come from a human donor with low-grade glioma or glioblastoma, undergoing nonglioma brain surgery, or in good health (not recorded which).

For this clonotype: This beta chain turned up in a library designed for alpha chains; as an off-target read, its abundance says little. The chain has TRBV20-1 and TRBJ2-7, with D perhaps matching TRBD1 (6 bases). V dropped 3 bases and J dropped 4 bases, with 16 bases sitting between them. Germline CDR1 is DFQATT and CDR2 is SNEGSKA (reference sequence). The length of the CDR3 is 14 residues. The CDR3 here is CSASPGGRRYEQYF. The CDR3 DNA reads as TGCAGTGCTAGCCCTGGGGGCCGTAGGTACGAGCAGTACTTC.

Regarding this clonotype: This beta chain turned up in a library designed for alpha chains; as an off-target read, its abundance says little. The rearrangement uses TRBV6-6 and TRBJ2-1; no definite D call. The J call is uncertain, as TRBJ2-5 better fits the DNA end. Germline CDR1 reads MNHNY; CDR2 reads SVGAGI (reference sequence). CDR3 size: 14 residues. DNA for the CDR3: TGTGCCAGCAGTGGAACATTAGGCCACGAGACCCAGTACTTC. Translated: CASSGTLGHETQYF.

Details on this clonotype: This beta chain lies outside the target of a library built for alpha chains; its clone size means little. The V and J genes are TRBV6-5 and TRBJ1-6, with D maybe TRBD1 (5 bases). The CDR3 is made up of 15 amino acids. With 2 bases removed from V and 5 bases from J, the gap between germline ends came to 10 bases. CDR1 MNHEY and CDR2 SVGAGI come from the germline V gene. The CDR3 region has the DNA TGTGCCAGCAGTTACACGGCAGGGAATAATTCACCCCTCCACTTT. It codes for CASSYTAGNNSPLHF.

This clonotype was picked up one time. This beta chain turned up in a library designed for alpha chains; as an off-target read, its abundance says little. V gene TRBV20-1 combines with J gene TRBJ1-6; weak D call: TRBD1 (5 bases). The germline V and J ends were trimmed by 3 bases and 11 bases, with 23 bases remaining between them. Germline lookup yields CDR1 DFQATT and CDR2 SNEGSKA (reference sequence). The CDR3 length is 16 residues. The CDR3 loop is CSAREMGGGRNPPLHF. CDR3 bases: TGCAGTGCTAGGGAGATGGGGGGAGGCCGAAATCCACCCCTCCACTTT.

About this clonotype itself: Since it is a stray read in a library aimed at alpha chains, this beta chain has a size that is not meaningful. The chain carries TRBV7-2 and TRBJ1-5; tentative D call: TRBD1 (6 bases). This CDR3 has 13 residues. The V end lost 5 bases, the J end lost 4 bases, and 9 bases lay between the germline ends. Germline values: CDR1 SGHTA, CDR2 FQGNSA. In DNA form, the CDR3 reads TGTGCCAGCAGCAGCAGGGGAAATCAGCCCCAGCATTTT. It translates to CASSSRGNQPQHF.

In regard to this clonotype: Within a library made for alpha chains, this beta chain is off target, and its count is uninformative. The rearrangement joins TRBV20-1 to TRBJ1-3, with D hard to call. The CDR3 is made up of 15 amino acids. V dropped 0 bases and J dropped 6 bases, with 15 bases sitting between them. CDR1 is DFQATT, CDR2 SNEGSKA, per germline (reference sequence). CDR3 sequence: CSARDGQTSPNTIYF. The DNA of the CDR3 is TGCAGTGCTAGAGATGGGCAGACATCGCCAAACACCATATATTTT.

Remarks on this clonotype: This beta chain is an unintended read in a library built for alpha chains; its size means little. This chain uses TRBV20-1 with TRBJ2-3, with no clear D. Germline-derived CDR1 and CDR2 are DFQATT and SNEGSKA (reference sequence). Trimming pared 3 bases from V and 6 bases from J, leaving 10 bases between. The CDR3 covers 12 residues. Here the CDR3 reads CSASMVCDTQYF. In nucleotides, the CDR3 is TGCAGTGCTAGTATGGTGTGTGATACGCAGTATTTT.

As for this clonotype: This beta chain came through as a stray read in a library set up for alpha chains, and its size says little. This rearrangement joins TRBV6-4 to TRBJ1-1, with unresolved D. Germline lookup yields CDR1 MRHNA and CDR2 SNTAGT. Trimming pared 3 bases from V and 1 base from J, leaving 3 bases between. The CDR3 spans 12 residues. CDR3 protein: CASSERNTEAFF. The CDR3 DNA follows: TGTGCCAGCAGTGAAAGGAACACTGAAGCTTTCTTT.